Following are 6 T cell receptor beta chains from one sample sequenced in a study of PD-L1 blockade in urothelial cancer. The data were produced by immunoSEQ multiplex PCR, yet TCRdb's version contains in-frame clones alone and is incomplete. Of around 60,000 clones in the sample, 81% were seen once. The time point is: pretreatment peripheral blood. The sequences come from PBMCs, collected around atezolizumab (anti-PD-L1) treatment. The receptors come from a man aged 70-80 years with urothelial cancer.

The gene calls are TRBV11-2 and TRBJ2-5, with 9 bases aligning to TRBD2. CDR1 SGHAT and CDR2 FQNNGV come from the germline V gene. CDR3 length: 14 amino acids. V was clipped by 5 bases and J by 4 bases; unmatched bases: 5. In nucleotides, the CDR3 is TGTGCCAGCAGCCCGACGACTAGCGGAGAGACCCAGTACTTC. Translating gives CASSPTTSGETQYF.

The chain combines TRBV5-4 with TRBJ2-7; 7 bases match TRBD2. V lost 0 bases and J lost 4; bases outside the gene matches: 13. This CDR3 spans 17 amino acids. Germline loops: CDR1 SGHNT, CDR2 YYREEE (reference sequence). The CDR3 DNA reads TGTGCCAGCAGCTTGGAAGGTGGTGGCGGGAGATCGTACGAGCAGTACTTC. Translated, it gives CASSLEGGGGRSYEQYF.

The V call is TRBV6-5, the J call TRBJ1-3, with 7 bases that match TRBD1. Germline lookup yields CDR1 MNHEY and CDR2 SVGAGI. The CDR3 is 15 amino acids. V shed 6 bases and J 0 bases; nucleotides not matched to a gene: 5. CDR3 residues: CASSDGTVSGNTIYF. The CDR3 coding sequence is TGTGCCAGCAGCGACGGGACAGTCTCTGGAAACACCATATATTTT.

The J gene is TRBJ1-2, the V gene TRBV11-2; tentative D call: TRBD1 (6 bases). The ends were cut back, 0 bases at V and 6 bases at J, with 14 bases in the middle. Per germline, CDR1 SGHAT and CDR2 FQNNGV. The CDR3 loop spans 15 amino acids. The CDR3 DNA is TGTGCCAGCAGCTTAGAAGGGGGGGTCTGGAATGGCTACACCTTC. It codes for CASSLEGGVWNGYTF. Full variable domain (remainder filled in from reference TRBV11-2 and TRBJ1-2): EAGVAQSPRYKIIEKRQSVAFWCNPISGHATLYWYQQILGQGPKLLIQFQNNGVVDDSQLPKDRFSAERLKGVDSTLKIQPAKLEDSAVYLCASSLEGGVWNGYTFGSGTRLTVV.

This clone showed up just once. The chain carries TRBV21-1 and TRBJ1-5; the table's D gene call, TRBD1, was not cross checked with the DNA. TRBV21-1 is flagged as a pseudogene. The CDR3 totals 16 residues. For the CDR3, the DNA is TGTGCCAGCAGACCCGGTAGGGGACAGGGATGTCAGCCCCAGCATTTT. Translating it yields CASRPGRGQGCQPQHF.

This rearrangement joins TRBV5-8 to TRBJ2-3; D is perhaps TRBD2 (6 bases). V lost 2 bases and J 4 bases, leaving 17 bases between the germline ends. Germline V CDR1 and CDR2: SGHTS, YDEGEE. CDR3 length: 16 amino acids. CDR3 amino acids: CASSFRTSTAPDTQYF. CDR3 nucleotide sequence: TGTGCCAGCAGCTTTCGAACTAGCACTGCCCCAGATACGCAGTATTTT.